The 4 T cell receptor beta chains below all came from one sample that was sequenced in a study of patients and donors after allogeneic stem cell transplantation. TCRdb reanalysed the RT-PCR reads using MiXCR and keeps one entry per CDR3 protein. Here the sample spans about 960,000 distinct CDR3 sequences, about 20% being singletons. Input material: blood, either unsorted or a sorted T cell fraction (not recorded which). The receptors derive from a human donor who was either an allogeneic HSCT recipient or a stem cell or donor lymphocyte infusion donor (not recorded which). It is not recorded whose cells these are; they may come from a transplant donor.

This chain connects TRBV9 to TRBJ2-1; TRBD2 agrees at 9 bases. This CDR3 region has 15 residues. CDR1 is SGDLS and CDR2 is YYNGEE in the germline V gene. The V and J ends lost 0 bases and 4 bases, in that order; junction bases with no gene match: 2. In nucleotides, the CDR3 is TGTGCCAGCAGCGTAGAGACTAGCGGTTACAATGAGCAGTTCTTC. It specifies CASSVETSGYNEQFF.

The J gene is TRBJ2-1, the V gene TRBV6-1; D might be TRBD2 (7 bases). Trimming took off 7 bases at V and 8 bases at J, with 24 bases between the two ends. The germline gives CDR1 MNHNS, CDR2 SASEGT. This CDR3 spans 16 amino acids. The CDR3 nucleotides read TGTGCCAGCAAAAAAGGGGGGGGCCCGGGGGTGGATGAGCAGTTCTTC. It codes for CASKKGGGPGVDEQFF.

The V call is TRBV12-3 or TRBV12-4, the J call TRBJ1-6; possibly TRBD1 for D (6 bases). V lost 3 bases and J lost 8, with 14 bases in between. CDR3 length: 15 amino acids. CDR3 DNA: TGTGCCAGCAGTTTGAGGGGGGGGTATGATTCACCCCTCCACTTT. Translating gives CASSLRGGYDSPLHF.

This clonotype has more than one count but fewer than ten. The rearrangement joins TRBV5-1 to TRBJ2-2, with D perhaps given as TRBD1 or TRBD2 (5 bases each). Trimming cost V 4 bases and J 2 bases, with 12 bases left between them. The CDR3 contains 15 residues. Germline V gene sequence: CDR1 SGHRS, CDR2 YFSETQ. Here the CDR3 reads CASSEGTINTGELFF. CDR3 sequence (DNA): TGCGCCAGCAGCGAAGGGACCATAAACACCGGGGAGCTGTTTTTT.